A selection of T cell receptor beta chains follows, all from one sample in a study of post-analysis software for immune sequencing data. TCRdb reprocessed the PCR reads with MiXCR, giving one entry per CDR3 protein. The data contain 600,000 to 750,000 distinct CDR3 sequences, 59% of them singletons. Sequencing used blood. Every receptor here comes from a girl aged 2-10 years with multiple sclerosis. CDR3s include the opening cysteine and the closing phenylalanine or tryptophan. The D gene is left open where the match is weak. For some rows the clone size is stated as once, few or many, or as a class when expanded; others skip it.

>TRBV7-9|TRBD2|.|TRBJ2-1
TGTGCCAGCAGCTCCTCGGCGGGGGGATTCTACAATGAGCAGTTCTTC
CASSSSAGGFYNEQFF
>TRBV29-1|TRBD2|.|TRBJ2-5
TGCAGCGGCCTTTACGGACTAGCTAGGAAGACCCAGTACTTC
CSGLYGLARKTQYF
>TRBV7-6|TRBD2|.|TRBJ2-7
TGTGCCAGCAGCTTAGCGCGTAATAGCGGGAGGACCGAGCAGTACTTC
CASSLARNSGRTEQYF
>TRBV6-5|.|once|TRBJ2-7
TGTGCCAGCAGTAAACAGGGTAAAGGGAGCTACGAGCAGTACTTC
CASSKQGKGSYEQYF
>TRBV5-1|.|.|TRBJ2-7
TGCGCCAGCAGCTTGCATGACCTAAACTACGAGCAGTACTTC
CASSLHDLNYEQYF
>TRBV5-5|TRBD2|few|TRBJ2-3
TGTGCCAGCAGCTTGGGGGTACTAGCGGGGAGACGCACGGATACGCAGTATTTT
CASSLGVLAGRRTDTQYF
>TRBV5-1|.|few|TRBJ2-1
TGCGCCAGCAGCTTGGCTACCCATGAGCAGTTCTTC
CASSLATHEQFF
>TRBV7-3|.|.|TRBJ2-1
TGTGCCAGCAGCCCGGGCGCCTTGAGCTCCTACAATGAGCAGTTCTTC
CASSPGALSSYNEQFF
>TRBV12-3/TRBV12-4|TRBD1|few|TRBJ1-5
TGTGCCAGCAGTCCTACAGGGGGCAGCAATCAGCCCCAGCATTTT
CASSPTGGSNQPQHF
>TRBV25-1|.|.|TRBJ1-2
TGTGCCAGCAGCGCCCCGAGACAGGCTCCCTATGGCTACACCTTC
CASSAPRQAPYGYTF
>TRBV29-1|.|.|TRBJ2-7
TGCAGCGCGAGGCAGGGATCGGACGAGCAGTACTTC
CSARQGSDEQYF
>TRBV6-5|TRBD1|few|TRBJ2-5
TGTGCCAGCAGTACTCGGGACAGCCAAGAGACCCAGTACTTC
CASSTRDSQETQYF
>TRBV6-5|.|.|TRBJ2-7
TGTGCCAGCAGTCCTAGACAGAGAACCTACGAGCAGTACTTC
CASSPRQRTYEQYF
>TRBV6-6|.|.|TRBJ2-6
TGTGCCAGCAGTTACTCTAGGACAGTCACTGGGGCCAACGTCCTGACTTTC
CASSYSRTVTGANVLTF
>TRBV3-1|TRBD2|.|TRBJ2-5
TGTGCCAGCAGCCAAGATGCCGGGAGGGGAGAGACCCAGTACTTC
CASSQDAGRGETQYF
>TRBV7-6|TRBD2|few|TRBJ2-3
TGTGCCAGCAGCTTATCGGGGGGTAGAGATACGCAGTATTTT
CASSLSGGRDTQYF
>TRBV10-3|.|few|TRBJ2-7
TGTGCCATCCAGACCCCTGGCTACGAGCAGTACTTC
CAIQTPGYEQYF
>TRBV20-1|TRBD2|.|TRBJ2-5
TGCAGTGCTAGAAGGGGACTAGCGGGAGTGAGTGGGAACCAAGAGACCCAGTACTTC
CSARRGLAGVSGNQETQYF
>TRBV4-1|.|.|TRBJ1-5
TGCGCCAGCAGCCAAACCCCCGGTGGTAGGGGCAATCAGCCCCAGCATTTT
CASSQTPGGRGNQPQHF
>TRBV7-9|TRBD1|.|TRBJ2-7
TGTGCCAGCAGTTCAGTCGGGACAGGGGCGTACGAGCAGTACTTC
CASSSVGTGAYEQYF
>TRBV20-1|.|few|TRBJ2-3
TGCAGTGCGAAAGTCACAGATACGCAGTATTTT
CSAKVTDTQYF
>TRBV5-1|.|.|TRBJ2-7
TGCGCCAGCAGCTTGGGGGGTACCTCCAACTACGAGCAGTACTTC
CASSLGGTSNYEQYF
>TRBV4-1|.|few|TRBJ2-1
TGCGCCAGCAGCCAAGAATCAGGGCGGAATGAGCAGTTCTTC
CASSQESGRNEQFF